This entry lists 31 T cell receptor beta chains sequenced from one sample in a study of memory CD4+ T cells and cytomegalovirus serostatus. The sort gate was single viable CD3+CD4+CD8-CD45RO+ cells for memory CD4+ T cells. Some clones are missing from TCRdb's copy, which holds only in-frame ones; the method was immunoSEQ multiplex PCR. Of some 50,000 clones detected, roughly four fifths appear once; the ten largest clones hold approximately 1.5%. The specimen was memory CD4+ T cells from blood. The receptors here all came from an adult in good health and CMV-seronegative.

This rearrangement joins TRBV6-1 to TRBJ1-2; 8 bases match TRBD1. Germline CDR1 reads MNHNS; CDR2 reads SASEGT. This CDR3 has 14 residues. J was trimmed by 5 bases and V by 6 bases; bases with no gene match: 8. The CDR3 spells CASRAPDREYGYTF. The DNA of the CDR3 is TGTGCCAGCAGGGCCCCGGACAGGGAGTATGGCTACACCTTC.

V and J are TRBV7-2 and TRBJ2-3, with D uncertain. The CDR3 totals 15 residues. Germline CDR1 is SGHTA and CDR2 is FQGNSA. V shed 7 bases and J shed 6 bases, with 20 bases lying between them. The CDR3 bases are TGTGCCAGCACCCAGTGGGGAACGGATAAGGATACGCAGTATTTT. Protein sequence: CASTQWGTDKDTQYF.

The chain is built from TRBV21-1 and TRBJ2-5; the table names TRBD2, a call not compared with the DNA. TRBV21-1 is an annotated pseudogene. The CDR3 covers 17 residues. The CDR3 nucleotides are TGTGCCAGCAGCAAAAGGGGGACTAGCGGGAGTGGAAAGACCCAGTACTTC. This encodes CASSKRGTSGSGKTQYF.

In this sample, this clone turned up once. The chain carries TRBV25-1 and TRBJ1-2; the D gene is possibly TRBD1 (5 bases). Germline values: CDR1 MGHDK, CDR2 SYGVNS. This CDR3 is 15 amino acids long. V was shortened by 1 base and J by 5 bases, with 14 bases between the two germline ends. The CDR3 spells CASSELGRDFYGYTF. Written as DNA, the CDR3 is TGTGCCAGCAGTGAATTAGGCAGGGATTTTTATGGCTACACCTTC.

This chain joins TRBV6-1 and TRBJ2-7; no reliable D call. Trimming pared 0 bases from V and 0 bases from J, leaving 21 bases between. Germline CDR1 reads MNHNS; CDR2 reads SASEGT. This CDR3 is 19 amino acids long. CDR3 DNA: TGTGCCAGCAGTGAAGCCTTCAAGCTCGGGTACAGCTACTCCTACGAGCAGTACTTC. Its translation: CASSEAFKLGYSYSYEQYF.

This clone was seen just once. The rearrangement joins TRBV6-5 to TRBJ2-7; D unresolved. V was trimmed by 6 bases and J by 2 bases, leaving 5 bases between them. Germline assignment: CDR1 MNHEY and CDR2 SVGAGI. The CDR3 is 11 amino acids. The CDR3 loop reads CASSSTYEQYF. CDR3 in DNA: TGTGCCAGCAGCTCTACCTACGAGCAGTACTTC.

The chain has TRBV19 and TRBJ2-5, with D perhaps matching TRBD1 (6 bases). CDR3 length: 14 amino acids. Germline V gene data show CDR1 as LNHDA and CDR2 as SQIVND (reference sequence). Trimming stripped 3 bases from V and 4 bases from J, with 12 bases between. CDR3 nucleotide sequence: TGTGCCAGTAGTATCGGGACCAGGGGAGAGACCCAGTACTTC. Its translation is CASSIGTRGETQYF.

The chain carries TRBV2 and TRBJ1-6, with D hard to call. V was pared by 3 bases and J by 3 bases, with 3 bases between. The CDR3 contains 13 residues. CDR1 is SNHLY and CDR2 is FYNNEI in the germline V gene. The CDR3 spells CASSDDYNSPLHF. CDR3 coding DNA: TGTGCCAGCAGTGACGACTATAATTCACCCCTCCACTTT.

The rearrangement joins TRBV9 to TRBJ1-1; maybe TRBD1 (6 bases). Germline V gene data show CDR1 as SGDLS and CDR2 as YYNGEE. Trimming cost V 1 base and J 4 bases, with 11 bases left between them. The CDR3 is 14 residues long. The CDR3 sequence is CASSVWGGGTEAFF. The CDR3 DNA is TGTGCCAGCAGCGTATGGGGAGGGGGCACTGAAGCTTTCTTT.

V is TRBV4-1 and J is TRBJ1-4, with 8 nucleotides matching TRBD1. There are 15 residues in the CDR3. With V trimmed by 1 base and J by 5 bases, 3 bases remained unmatched. CDR1 MGHRA and CDR2 YSYEKL come from the germline V gene. CDR3 sequence reads: CASSQVRTGNEKLFF. The CDR3 nucleotides are TGCGCCAGCAGCCAAGTTCGGACAGGGAATGAAAAACTGTTTTTT.

This chain connects TRBV25-1 to TRBJ1-2; no reliable D call. Germline V gene lookup returns CDR1 MGHDK and CDR2 SYGVNS. Trimming stripped 2 bases from V and 8 bases from J, with 15 bases between. The CDR3 loop spans 14 amino acids. The CDR3, as DNA: TGTGCCAGCAGTGAACAAGTCGCTGCGTCCGGCTACACCTTC. This codes for CASSEQVAASGYTF.

V gene TRBV19 combines with J gene TRBJ2-1; 7 bases align to TRBD2. The CDR3 is made up of 16 amino acids. V gave up 5 bases and J gave up 2 bases; unmatched junction bases: 9. Germline lookup yields CDR1 LNHDA and CDR2 SQIVND (reference sequence). CDR3 nucleotides: TGTGCCAGTAGTCTGACTAGCTTGTCCCCCTACAATGAGCAGTTCTTC. This translates into CASSLTSLSPYNEQFF.

The V call is TRBV7-9, the J call TRBJ1-2; the match to TRBD1 covers 10 bases. The germline CDR1 and CDR2 sequences are SEHNR and FQNEAQ (reference sequence). Losses at the gene ends were 5 bases for V and 2 bases for J; bases not matched to a gene: 5. The CDR3 loop spans 15 amino acids. CDR3 in amino acids: CASSHLDRGNYGYTF. The CDR3 DNA is TGTGCCAGCAGCCACCTGGACAGGGGGAACTATGGCTACACCTTC.

The chain uses TRBV20-1 and TRBJ2-7; D remains ambiguous. Germline CDR1 is DFQATT and CDR2 is SNEGSKA (reference sequence). The V and J ends lost 6 bases and 4 bases respectively, with 7 bases between them. The CDR3 length is 10 residues. The CDR3 loop reads CSARKYEQYF. The CDR3 DNA reads as TGCAGTGCCAGGAAGTACGAGCAGTACTTC.

The V and J genes are TRBV28 and TRBJ2-7; no firm D call. The V gene's germline CDR1 is MDHEN and CDR2 SYDVKM. This CDR3 is built from 12 residues. The germline V and J ends were trimmed by 8 bases and 2 bases, with 10 bases remaining between them. CDR3 residues: CASGRPPYEQYF. The CDR3 DNA sequence: TGTGCCAGCGGACGGCCGCCCTACGAGCAGTACTTC.

The chain couples TRBV30 to TRBJ1-1; D not certain. This CDR3 spans 12 amino acids. Germline CDR1 is GTSNPN and CDR2 is SVGIG (reference sequence). V lost 2 bases, J lost 10 bases, and 14 bases lay in between. The chain's CDR3 is CAWSPGSGGAFF. The CDR3 nucleotides are TGTGCCTGGAGTCCGGGTTCGGGTGGAGCTTTCTTT.

V is TRBV19 and J is TRBJ1-1, with D unclear. V was cut by 6 bases and J by 6 bases, with 20 bases left in between. The CDR3 is 15 amino acids. The V gene's germline CDR1 is LNHDA and CDR2 SQIVND (reference sequence). CDR3 DNA sequence: TGTGCCAGTAGCCCCAAGGGAAGTTTAAGTTCTGAAGCTTTCTTT. Amino acids: CASSPKGSLSSEAFF.

The chain is built from TRBV19 and TRBJ2-6, with a possible D match to TRBD1 (6 bases). V was cut by 6 bases and J by 0 bases, with 6 bases left in between. The CDR3 spans 14 residues. Germline CDR1 LNHDA, CDR2 SQIVND (reference sequence). The CDR3 region is CASRDSSGANVLTF. DNA of the CDR3: TGTGCCAGTAGGGACAGCTCTGGGGCCAACGTCCTGACTTTC.

The chain is built from TRBV19 and TRBJ2-1; a possible D gene is TRBD2 (6 bases). In germline, CDR1 is LNHDA, CDR2 SQIVND (reference sequence). Between the trimmed V and J ends, which lost 3 bases and 3 bases, there was a span of 21 bases. The CDR3 loop spans 18 amino acids. CDR3 residues: CASSMRLFGRDDYNEQFF. CDR3 sequence (DNA): TGTGCCAGTAGTATGCGACTGTTCGGGCGGGACGACTACAATGAGCAGTTCTTC. Full variable domain (remainder filled in from reference TRBV19 and TRBJ2-1): DGGITQSPKYLFRKEGQNVTLSCEQNLNHDAMYWYRQDPGQGLRLIYYSQIVNDFQKGDIAEGYSVSREKKESFPLTVTSAQKNPTAFYLCASSMRLFGRDDYNEQFFGPGTRLTVL.

The rearrangement uses TRBV6-6 and TRBJ2-3, with TRBD1 as a possible D gene (5 bases). V dropped 7 bases and J dropped 1 base, with 9 bases sitting between them. The CDR3 loop spans 13 amino acids. Germline assignment: CDR1 MNHNY and CDR2 SVGAGI (reference sequence). This CDR3 is CASNLGGTDTQYF. The CDR3 nucleotides read TGTGCCAGCAACCTAGGGGGCACAGATACGCAGTATTTT.

The V and J genes are TRBV30 and TRBJ1-2; possibly TRBD1 for D (6 bases). V was clipped by 8 bases and J by 4 bases, with 11 bases between them. The germline V gene encodes CDR1 GTSNPN and CDR2 SVGIG (reference sequence). This CDR3 has 11 amino acids. In DNA form, the CDR3 reads TGTGCCGGGGGCAGGGCCTATGGCTACACCTTC. Translating gives CAGGRAYGYTF. Full variable domain (rest looked up from reference TRBV30 and TRBJ1-2): SQTIHQWPATLVQPVGSPLSLECTVEGTSNPNLYWYRQAAGRGLQLLFYSVGIGQISSEVPQNLSASRPQDRQFILSSKKLLLSDSGFYLCAGGRAYGYTFGSGTRLTVV.

The gene calls are TRBV6-5 and TRBJ2-7; 8 nucleotides line up with TRBD2. V shed 6 bases, J shed 5 bases, and the junction held 6 bases outside the gene matches. This CDR3 is built from 13 residues. CDR1 and CDR2 from the germline V gene are MNHEY and SVGAGI. The CDR3: CASSPAAGDEQYF. CDR3 in DNA: TGTGCCAGCAGCCCCGCAGCGGGAGACGAGCAGTACTTC.

The rearrangement joins TRBV4-1 to TRBJ2-2; 8 bases are a match to TRBD1. Germline CDR1 reads MGHRA; CDR2 reads YSYEKL. With 4 bases clipped from V and 3 bases from J, the junction kept 4 bases outside the gene matches. This CDR3 region has 15 residues. The CDR3 loop reads CASSRQDRDTGELFF. CDR3 in DNA: TGCGCCAGCAGCCGCCAGGACAGGGACACCGGGGAGCTGTTTTTT.

This chain connects TRBV2 to TRBJ1-1, with D possibly matching TRBD1 (6 bases). The V gene's germline CDR1 is SNHLY and CDR2 FYNNEI. The CDR3 has 14 residues. V was shortened by 3 bases and J by 0 bases, with 8 bases between the two germline ends. Written as DNA, the CDR3 is TGTGCCAGCAGTGACAGGGGTGTGAACACTGAAGCTTTCTTT. Translated, it gives CASSDRGVNTEAFF. Complete variable domain (other parts from reference TRBV2 and TRBJ1-1): EPEVTQTPSHQVTQMGQEVILRCVPISNHLYFYWYRQILGQKVEFLVSFYNNEISEKSEIFDDQFSVERPDGSNFTLKIRSTKLEDSAMYFCASSDRGVNTEAFFGQGTRLTVV.

The chain combines TRBV5-1 with TRBJ1-2; D possibly corresponds to TRBD1 (6 bases). V was clipped by 1 base and J by 4 bases, with 17 bases between them. The CDR3 spans 16 residues. CDR1 and CDR2 (germline): SGHRS, YFSETQ. The CDR3 bases are TGCGCCAGCAGCTTGACACAATCAAGCAGGGGCTATGGCTACACCTTC. Its protein product is CASSLTQSSRGYGYTF.

This CDR3 reads CASRPAGRAPEQYF. CDR3 in DNA: TGTGCCAGCAGGCCGGCAGGGAGGGCCCCAGAGCAGTACTTC. The chain links TRBV6-5 to TRBJ2-7, with 7 positions matching TRBD2. Losses at the gene ends were 6 bases for V and 7 bases for J; bases not matched to a gene: 12. CDR1 and CDR2 from the germline V gene are MNHEY and SVGAGI. The CDR3 has 14 residues.

This clone was recorded once. The rearrangement joins TRBV2 to TRBJ2-2; maybe TRBD1 (7 bases). V lost 4 bases and J lost 4, with 10 bases in between. Looked up from germline, CDR1 is SNHLY and CDR2 is FYNNEI. The CDR3 runs to 14 residues. The CDR3 DNA follows: TGTGCCAGCAGTGGACAGGGAGGCACCGGGGAGCTGTTTTTT. It yields the protein CASSGQGGTGELFF. Full variable domain (remainder filled in from reference TRBV2 and TRBJ2-2): EPEVTQTPSHQVTQMGQEVILRCVPISNHLYFYWYRQILGQKVEFLVSFYNNEISEKSEIFDDQFSVERPDGSNFTLKIRSTKLEDSAMYFCASSGQGGTGELFFGEGSRLTVL.

The V call is TRBV30, the J call TRBJ2-5; weak D call: TRBD1 (7 bases). There are 14 residues in the CDR3. V lost 4 bases, J lost 3 bases, and 15 bases lay in between. CDR1 and CDR2 (germline): GTSNPN, SVGIG (reference sequence). CDR3 in amino acids: CAWNGGTAKETQYF. CDR3 nucleotides: TGTGCCTGGAATGGCGGGACAGCTAAAGAGACCCAGTACTTC. Filled out from reference TRBV30 and TRBJ2-5, the complete variable domain reads SQTIHQWPATLVQPVGSPLSLECTVEGTSNPNLYWYRQAAGRGLQLLFYSVGIGQISSEVPQNLSASRPQDRQFILSSKKLLLSDSGFYLCAWNGGTAKETQYFGPGTRLLVL.

The rearrangement uses TRBV28 and TRBJ2-3; TRBD2 matches 11 bases. V trimming: 3 bases; J trimming: 2 bases; junction bases outside the gene matches: 13. Looked up from germline, CDR1 is MDHEN and CDR2 is SYDVKM. The CDR3 contains 19 residues. The CDR3 sequence is CASSFGGPPSGGLTDTQYF. The CDR3 DNA reads as TGTGCCAGCAGTTTTGGGGGGCCCCCTAGCGGGGGGCTCACAGATACGCAGTATTTT.

The chain is built from TRBV7-9 and TRBJ2-5; D not certain. Germline values: CDR1 SEHNR, CDR2 FQNEAQ (reference sequence). Trimming took off 5 bases at V and 1 base at J, with 17 bases between the two ends. This CDR3 has 16 residues. CDR3: CASSALQADPQETQYF. The CDR3 DNA reads as TGTGCCAGCAGCGCGCTGCAAGCAGATCCCCAAGAGACCCAGTACTTC.

The chain couples TRBV5-4 to TRBJ2-7; a weak D match, TRBD1 (6 bases). Germline CDR1 is SGHNT and CDR2 is YYREEE (reference sequence). CDR3 length equals 12 residues. V dropped 4 bases and J dropped 5 bases, with 10 bases sitting between them. Written as DNA, the CDR3 is TGTGCCAGCAGCAGCTACAGGGACGAGCAGTACTTC. The encoded protein is CASSSYRDEQYF.